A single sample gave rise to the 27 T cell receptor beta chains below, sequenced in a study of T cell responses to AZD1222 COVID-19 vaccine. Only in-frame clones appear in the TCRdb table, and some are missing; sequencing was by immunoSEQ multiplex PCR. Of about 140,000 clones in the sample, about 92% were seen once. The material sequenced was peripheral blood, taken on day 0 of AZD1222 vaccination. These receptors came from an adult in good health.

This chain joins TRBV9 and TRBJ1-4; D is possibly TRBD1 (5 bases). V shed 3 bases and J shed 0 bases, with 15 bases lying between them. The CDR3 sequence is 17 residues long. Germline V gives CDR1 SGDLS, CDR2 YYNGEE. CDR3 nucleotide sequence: TGTGCCAGCAGCGCCGGGGCCGGCCCCGCAACTAATGAAAAACTGTTTTTT. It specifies CASSAGAGPATNEKLFF.

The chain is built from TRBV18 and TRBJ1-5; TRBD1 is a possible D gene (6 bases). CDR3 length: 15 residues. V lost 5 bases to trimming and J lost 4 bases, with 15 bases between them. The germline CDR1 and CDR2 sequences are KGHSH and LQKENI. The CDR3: CASSSTRTENQPQHF. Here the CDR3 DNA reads TGTGCCAGCTCATCCACTCGGACAGAGAATCAGCCCCAGCATTTT.

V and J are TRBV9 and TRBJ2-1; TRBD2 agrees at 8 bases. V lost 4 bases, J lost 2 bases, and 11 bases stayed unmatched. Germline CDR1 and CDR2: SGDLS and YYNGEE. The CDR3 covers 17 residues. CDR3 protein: CASSSTPGLEAYNEQFF. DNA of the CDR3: TGTGCCAGCAGCTCAACCCCGGGACTAGAAGCCTACAATGAGCAGTTCTTC.

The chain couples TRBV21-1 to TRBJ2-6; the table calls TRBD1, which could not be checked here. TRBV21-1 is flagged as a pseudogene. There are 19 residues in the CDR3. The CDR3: CASSKASGTGGSGANVLTF. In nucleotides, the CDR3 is TGTGCCAGCAGCAAAGCTTCAGGGACAGGGGGCTCTGGGGCCAACGTCCTGACTTTC.

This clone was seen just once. CDR3 amino acids: CASSKTWGTSGITFLYEQYF. The DNA for the CDR3 is TGCGCCAGCAGCAAGACCTGGGGAACTAGCGGGATAACTTTTTTATACGAGCAGTACTTC. V usage is TRBV4-1 and J usage is TRBJ2-7; 10 bases line up with TRBD2. This CDR3 comprises 20 residues. Losses at the gene ends were 5 bases for V and 4 bases for J; bases not matched to a gene: 23. CDR1 and CDR2 (germline): MGHRA, YSYEKL.

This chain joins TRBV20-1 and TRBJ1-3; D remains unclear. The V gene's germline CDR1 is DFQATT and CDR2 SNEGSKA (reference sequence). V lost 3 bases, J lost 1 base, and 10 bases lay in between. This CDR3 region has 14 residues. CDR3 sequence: CSASMRVSGNTIYF. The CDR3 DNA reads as TGCAGTGCTAGTATGCGGGTATCTGGAAACACCATATATTTT.

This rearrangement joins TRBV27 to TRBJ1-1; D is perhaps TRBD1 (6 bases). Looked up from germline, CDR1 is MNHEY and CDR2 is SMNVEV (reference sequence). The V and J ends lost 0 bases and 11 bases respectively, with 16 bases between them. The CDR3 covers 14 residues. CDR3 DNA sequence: TGTGCCAGCAGTTTATCGAATCTTGGGGGCCTCGCTTTCTTT. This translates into CASSLSNLGGLAFF.

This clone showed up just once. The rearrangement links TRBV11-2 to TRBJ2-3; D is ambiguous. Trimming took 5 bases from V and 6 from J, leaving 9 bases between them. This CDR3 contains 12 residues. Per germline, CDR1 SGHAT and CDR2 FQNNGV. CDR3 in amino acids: CASSPPVDTQYF. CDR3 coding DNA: TGTGCCAGCAGCCCCCCCGTGGATACGCAGTATTTT.

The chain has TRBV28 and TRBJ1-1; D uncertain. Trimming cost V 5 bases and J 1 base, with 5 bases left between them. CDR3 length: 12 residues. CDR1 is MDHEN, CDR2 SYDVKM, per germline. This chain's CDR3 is CASSIQNTEAFF. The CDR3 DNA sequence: TGTGCCAGCAGTATACAGAACACTGAAGCTTTCTTT. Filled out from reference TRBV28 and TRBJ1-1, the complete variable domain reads DVKVTQSSRYLVKRTGEKVFLECVQDMDHENMFWYRQDPGLGLRLIYFSYDVKMKEKGDIPEGYSVSREKKERFSLILESASTNQTSMYLCASSIQNTEAFFGQGTRLTVV.

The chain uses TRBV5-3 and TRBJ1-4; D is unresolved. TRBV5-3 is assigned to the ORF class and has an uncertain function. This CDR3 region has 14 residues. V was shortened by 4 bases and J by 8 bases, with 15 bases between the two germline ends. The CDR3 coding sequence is TGTGCCAGAAGCGCTAGTCTCCCTTGGGAAAAACTGTTTTTT. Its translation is CARSASLPWEKLFF.

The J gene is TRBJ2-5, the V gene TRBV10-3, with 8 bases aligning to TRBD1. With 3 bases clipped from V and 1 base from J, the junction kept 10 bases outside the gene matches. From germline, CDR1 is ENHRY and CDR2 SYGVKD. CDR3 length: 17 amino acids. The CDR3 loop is CAISEGSGQGLQETQYF. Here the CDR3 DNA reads TGTGCCATCAGTGAAGGGTCCGGACAGGGCCTCCAAGAGACCCAGTACTTC.

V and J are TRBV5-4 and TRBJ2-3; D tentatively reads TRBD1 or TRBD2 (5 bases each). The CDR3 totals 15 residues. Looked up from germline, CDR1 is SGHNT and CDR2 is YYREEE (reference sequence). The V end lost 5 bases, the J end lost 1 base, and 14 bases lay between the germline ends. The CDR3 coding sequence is TGTGCCAGCAGTCTAGAGCGGACACGCACAGATACGCAGTATTTT. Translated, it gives CASSLERTRTDTQYF.

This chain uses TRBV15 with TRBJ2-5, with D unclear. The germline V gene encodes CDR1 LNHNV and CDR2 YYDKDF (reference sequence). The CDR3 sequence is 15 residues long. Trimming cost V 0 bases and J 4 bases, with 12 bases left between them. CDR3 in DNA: TGTGCCACCAGCAGAGATCTGGCCCACTCAGAGACCCAGTACTTC. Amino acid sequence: CATSRDLAHSETQYF. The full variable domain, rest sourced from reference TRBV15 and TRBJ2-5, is DAMVIQNPRYQVTQFGKPVTLSCSQTLNHNVMYWYQQKSSQAPKLLFHYYDKDFNNEADTPDNFQSRRPNTSFCFLDIRSPGLGDTAMYLCATSRDLAHSETQYFGPGTRLLVL.

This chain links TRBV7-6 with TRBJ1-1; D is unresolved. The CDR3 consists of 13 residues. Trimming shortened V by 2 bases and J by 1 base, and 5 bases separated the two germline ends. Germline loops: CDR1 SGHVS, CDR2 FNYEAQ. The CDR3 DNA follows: TGTGCCAGCAGCTTATGGACGAACACTGAAGCTTTCTTT. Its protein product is CASSLWTNTEAFF.

In nucleotides, the CDR3 is TGTGCCAGCAGCTGGGTGAGGGGCAGTGAAAAACTGTTTTTT. This translates into CASSWVRGSEKLFF. The chain is built from TRBV5-8 and TRBJ1-4; a possible D gene is TRBD1 (5 bases). The CDR3 loop spans 14 amino acids. Trimming took 3 bases from V and 7 from J, leaving 13 bases between them. Germline CDR1 and CDR2: SGHTS and YDEGEE.

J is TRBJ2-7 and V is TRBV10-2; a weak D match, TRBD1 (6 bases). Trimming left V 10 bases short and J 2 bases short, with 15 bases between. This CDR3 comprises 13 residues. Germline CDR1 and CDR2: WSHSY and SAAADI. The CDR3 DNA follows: TGCGCCACCTCGTACAGGGAAACCTACGAGCAGTACTTC. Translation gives CATSYRETYEQYF.

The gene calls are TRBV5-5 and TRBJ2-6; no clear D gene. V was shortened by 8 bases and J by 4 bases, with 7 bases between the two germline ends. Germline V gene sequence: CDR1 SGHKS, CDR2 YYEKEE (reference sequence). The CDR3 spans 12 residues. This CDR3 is CASTPGANVLTF. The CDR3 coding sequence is TGTGCCAGTACTCCCGGGGCCAACGTCCTGACTTTC.

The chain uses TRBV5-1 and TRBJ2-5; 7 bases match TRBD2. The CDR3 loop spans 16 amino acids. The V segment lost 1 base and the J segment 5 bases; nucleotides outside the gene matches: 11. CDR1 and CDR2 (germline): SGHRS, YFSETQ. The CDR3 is CASSLLASGELETQYF. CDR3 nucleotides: TGCGCCAGCAGCTTGCTCGCTAGCGGTGAATTGGAGACCCAGTACTTC. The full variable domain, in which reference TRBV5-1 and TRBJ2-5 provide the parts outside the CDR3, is KAGVTQTPRYLIKTRGQQVTLSCSPISGHRSVSWYQQTPGQGLQFLFEYFSETQRNKGNFPGRFSGRQFSNSRSEMNVSTLELGDSALYLCASSLLASGELETQYFGPGTRLLVL.

CDR3 nucleotides: TGTGCCTGGAGAGTGGCGGGAAACACCATATATTTT. Protein sequence: CAWRVAGNTIYF. The J gene is TRBJ1-3, the V gene TRBV30; D call uncertain. Germline V gene lookup returns CDR1 GTSNPN and CDR2 SVGIG (reference sequence). Trimming took off 3 bases at V and 4 bases at J, with 7 bases between the two ends. The length of the CDR3 is 12 residues. Variable domain in full (rest from reference TRBV30 and TRBJ1-3): SQTIHQWPATLVQPVGSPLSLECTVEGTSNPNLYWYRQAAGRGLQLLFYSVGIGQISSEVPQNLSASRPQDRQFILSSKKLLLSDSGFYLCAWRVAGNTIYFGEGSWLTVV.

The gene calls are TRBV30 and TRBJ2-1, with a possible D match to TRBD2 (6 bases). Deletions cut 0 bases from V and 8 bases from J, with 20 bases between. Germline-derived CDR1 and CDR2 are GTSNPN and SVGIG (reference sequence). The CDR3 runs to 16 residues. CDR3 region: CAWSVFLAAAVDEQFF. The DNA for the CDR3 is TGTGCCTGGAGTGTATTTTTAGCGGCCGCCGTGGATGAGCAGTTCTTC.

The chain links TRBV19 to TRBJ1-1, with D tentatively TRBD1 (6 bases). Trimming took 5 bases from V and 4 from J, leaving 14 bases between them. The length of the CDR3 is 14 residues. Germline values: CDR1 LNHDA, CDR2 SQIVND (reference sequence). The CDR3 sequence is CASSAKQGGTEAFF. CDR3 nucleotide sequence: TGTGCCAGTAGTGCCAAACAGGGCGGCACTGAAGCTTTCTTT.

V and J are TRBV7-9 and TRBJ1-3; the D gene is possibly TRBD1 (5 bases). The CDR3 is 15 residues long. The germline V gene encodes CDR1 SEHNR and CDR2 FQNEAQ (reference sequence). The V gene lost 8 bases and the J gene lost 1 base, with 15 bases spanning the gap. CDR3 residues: CASLRRDFSGNTIYF. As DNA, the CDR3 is TGTGCCAGCTTGCGCAGGGATTTTTCTGGAAACACCATATATTTT.

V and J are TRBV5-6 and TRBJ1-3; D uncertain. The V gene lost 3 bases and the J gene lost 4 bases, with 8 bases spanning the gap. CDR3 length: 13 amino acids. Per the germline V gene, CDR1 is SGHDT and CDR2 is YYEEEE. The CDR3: CASSYTFGNTIYF. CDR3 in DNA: TGTGCCAGCAGCTACACGTTCGGAAACACCATATATTTT.

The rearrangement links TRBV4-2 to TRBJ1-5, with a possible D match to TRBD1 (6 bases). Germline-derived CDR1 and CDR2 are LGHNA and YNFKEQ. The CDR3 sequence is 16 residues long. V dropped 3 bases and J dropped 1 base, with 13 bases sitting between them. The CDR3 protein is CASSQGRTESNQPQHF. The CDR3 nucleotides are TGTGCCAGCAGCCAGGGCCGGACAGAGAGCAATCAGCCCCAGCATTTT.

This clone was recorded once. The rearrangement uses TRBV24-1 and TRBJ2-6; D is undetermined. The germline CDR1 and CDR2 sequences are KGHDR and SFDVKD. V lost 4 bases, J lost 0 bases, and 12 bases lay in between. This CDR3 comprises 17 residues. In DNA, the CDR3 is TGTGCCACCAGTGACCCCCTCCCAGACTCTGGGGCCAACGTCCTGACTTTC. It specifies CATSDPLPDSGANVLTF.

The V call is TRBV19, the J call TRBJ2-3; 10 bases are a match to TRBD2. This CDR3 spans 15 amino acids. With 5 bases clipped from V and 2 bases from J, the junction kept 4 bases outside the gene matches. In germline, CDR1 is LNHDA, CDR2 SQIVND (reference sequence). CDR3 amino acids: CASSPSGRATDTQYF. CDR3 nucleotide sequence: TGTGCCAGTAGTCCCAGCGGGAGGGCCACAGATACGCAGTATTTT. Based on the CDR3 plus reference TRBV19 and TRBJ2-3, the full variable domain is DGGITQSPKYLFRKEGQNVTLSCEQNLNHDAMYWYRQDPGQGLRLIYYSQIVNDFQKGDIAEGYSVSREKKESFPLTVTSAQKNPTAFYLCASSPSGRATDTQYFGPGTRLTVL.

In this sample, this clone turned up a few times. CDR3 protein: CASSQATPTGNTEAFF. The CDR3 DNA reads as TGTGCCAGCAGCCAAGCGACCCCGACAGGGAACACTGAAGCTTTCTTT. This chain joins TRBV3-1 (or the pseudogene TRBV3-2) and TRBJ1-1, with TRBD1 as a possible D gene (6 bases). Trimming took off 1 base at V and 1 base at J, with 13 bases between the two ends. CDR1 LGHDT and CDR2 YNNKEL come from the germline V gene (reference sequence). The CDR3 loop spans 16 amino acids.